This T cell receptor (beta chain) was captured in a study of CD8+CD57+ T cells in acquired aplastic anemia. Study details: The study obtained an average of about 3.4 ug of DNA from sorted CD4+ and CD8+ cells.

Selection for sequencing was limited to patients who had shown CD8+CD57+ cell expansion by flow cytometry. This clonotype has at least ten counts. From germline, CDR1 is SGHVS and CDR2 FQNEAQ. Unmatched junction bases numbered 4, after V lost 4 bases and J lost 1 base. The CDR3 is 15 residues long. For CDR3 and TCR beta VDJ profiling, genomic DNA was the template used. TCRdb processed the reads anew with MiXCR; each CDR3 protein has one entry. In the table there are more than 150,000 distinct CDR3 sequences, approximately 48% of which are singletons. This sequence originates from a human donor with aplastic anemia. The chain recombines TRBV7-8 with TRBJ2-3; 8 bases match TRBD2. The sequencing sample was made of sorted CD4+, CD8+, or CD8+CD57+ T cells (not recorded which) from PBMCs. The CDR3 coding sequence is TGTGCCAGCAGCTCGATAGCGGGGCGCACAGATACGCAGTATTTT. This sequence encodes CASSSIAGRTDTQYF.